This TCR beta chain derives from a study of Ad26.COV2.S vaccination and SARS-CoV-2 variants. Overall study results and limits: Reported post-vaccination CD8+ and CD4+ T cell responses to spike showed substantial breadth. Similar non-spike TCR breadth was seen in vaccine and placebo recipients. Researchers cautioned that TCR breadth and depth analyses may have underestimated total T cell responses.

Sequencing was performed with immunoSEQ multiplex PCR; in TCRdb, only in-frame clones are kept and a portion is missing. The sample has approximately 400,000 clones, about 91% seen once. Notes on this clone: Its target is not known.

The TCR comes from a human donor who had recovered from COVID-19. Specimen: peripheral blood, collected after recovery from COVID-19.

CDR3 nucleotide sequence: TGTGCCACCAGCAATCAGCCCCAGCATTTT. It encodes CATSNQPQHF. This chain joins TRBV6-6 and TRBJ1-5, with D hard to call. This CDR3 comprises 10 residues. Germline V lookup: CDR1 MNHNY, CDR2 SVGAGI (reference sequence). Trimming pared 10 bases from V and 1 base from J, leaving 2 bases between.